The sequence of this TCR beta chain was determined in a study of metastatic and nonmetastatic thyroid tumors. Across the study: Thyroid patients, malignant and benign, had repertoires compared across blood and tumor or nodule tissue.

The V and J ends lost 0 bases and 3 bases, in that order; junction bases with no gene match: 11. The CDR3 length is 17 residues. Germline CDR1 reads MGHRA; CDR2 reads YSYEKL. Prior to thyroid surgery, none of the patients had received any treatment. TCRdb reanalyzed the PCR reads with MiXCR. The sample consists of 10,000 to 13,000 clones, 35% to 45% of them appearing once. This chain links TRBV4-1 with TRBJ2-7; 7 positions agree with TRBD2. The sequencing sample was made of tumor tissue. The TCR comes from a female donor with papillary thyroid cancer or a benign thyroid nodule (not recorded which). Some clones in this sample may be carry-over from other donors' samples. This CDR3 is CASSQERPGGRGYEQYF. The DNA for the CDR3 is TGCGCCAGCAGCCAAGAACGTCCCGGCGGGAGAGGCTACGAGCAGTACTTC.